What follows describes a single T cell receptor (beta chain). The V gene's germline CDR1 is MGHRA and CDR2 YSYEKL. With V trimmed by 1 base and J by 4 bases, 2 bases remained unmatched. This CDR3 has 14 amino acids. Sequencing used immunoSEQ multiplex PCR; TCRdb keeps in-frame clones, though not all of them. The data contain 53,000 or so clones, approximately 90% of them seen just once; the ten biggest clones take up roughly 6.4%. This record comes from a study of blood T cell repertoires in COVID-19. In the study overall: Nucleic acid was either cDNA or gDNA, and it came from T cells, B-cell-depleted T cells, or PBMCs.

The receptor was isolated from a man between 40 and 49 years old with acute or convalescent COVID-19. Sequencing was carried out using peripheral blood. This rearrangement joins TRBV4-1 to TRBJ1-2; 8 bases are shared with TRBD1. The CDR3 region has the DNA TGCGCCAGCAGCCAAGCGGACAGGGCCTATGGCTACACCTTC. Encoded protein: CASSQADRAYGYTF.